The clone carrying this T cell receptor (beta chain) was counted a few times. Its cognate antigen is unknown. The repertoire was sequenced with immunoSEQ multiplex PCR; TCRdb's copy has only in-frame clones and lacks some. The sample includes 250,000 to 350,000 clones, over 75% seen only once; the top ten take approximately 0.88%. The donors were in the approximately 110-subject validation cohort; that cohort was separate from the roughly 730-subject first cohort. This specimen comes from a study of cytomegalovirus exposure and HLA in healthy donors. The CDR3 is 12 residues long. Germline assignment: CDR1 SGHAT and CDR2 FQDESV (reference sequence). V lost 2 bases and J lost 4, with 4 bases in between. Study results and caveats: For cytomegalovirus status, the classifier reportedly gave diagnoses with high specificity and sensitivity.

This sequence originates from a woman between 18 and 29 years old in good health and CMV-seronegative. The sample taken for sequencing was PBMCs. The chain employs TRBV11-1 and TRBJ2-3; D not resolved. The CDR3, as DNA: TGTGCCAGCAGCTTATCGGCAGATACGCAGTATTTT. It is translated as CASSLSADTQYF.